These 6 T cell receptor beta chains originate from one sample sequenced in a study of beta chain features in type 1 diabetes. No cognate antigen is known for these TCRs. Isolated RNA was reverse transcribed in full, so expressed TCRB transcripts were sequenced. This table comes from immunoSEQ multiplex PCR, and its TCRdb copy is limited to in-frame clones, with some not included. The sample lists hundreds of thousands of clones; under 15% were seen once. Study-level findings and limits: Shortening that was moderate but significant affected the TCRB CDR3s of Type 1 diabetes patients in all four CD4+ subsets.

Material: naive CD4+ T cells from blood. Receptors were obtained from a man aged 18 to 35 with type 1 diabetes.

The CDR3 here is CASSLYEGVGTLGNEQFF. CDR3 DNA: TGCGCCAGCAGCTTGTATGAGGGAGTGGGAACCCTCGGCAATGAGCAGTTCTTC. This chain joins TRBV5-1 and TRBJ2-1; D may be TRBD2 (5 bases). The germline CDR1 and CDR2 sequences are SGHRS and YFSETQ. V was pared by 1 base and J by 6 bases, with 23 bases between. This CDR3 comprises 18 residues.

V is TRBV6-6 and J is TRBJ1-6, with TRBD1 matching 7 bases. The CDR3 covers 13 residues. The V gene's germline CDR1 is MNHNY and CDR2 SVGAGI (reference sequence). The V gene end was trimmed by 7 bases and the J gene end by 11 bases; junction bases not matched to a gene: 8. In nucleotides, the CDR3 is TGTGCCAGCACAGGACAGGAGGACGCACCCCTCCACTTT. Translation gives CASTGQEDAPLHF.

This clone has more than one count but fewer than ten. V and J are TRBV2 and TRBJ2-1; D uncertain. The germline CDR1 and CDR2 sequences are SNHLY and FYNNEI. Deletions cut 6 bases from V and 4 bases from J, with 10 bases between. CDR3 size: 13 residues. The chain's CDR3 is CASSLTPYNEQFF. The CDR3 DNA follows: TGTGCCAGCAGCCTCACACCTTACAATGAGCAGTTCTTC.

The chain recombines TRBV9 with TRBJ1-1; a possible D gene is TRBD1 (5 bases). The germline CDR1 and CDR2 sequences are SGDLS and YYNGEE. This CDR3 has 17 residues. Trimming removed 0 bases at V and 4 bases at J, with 19 bases between. CDR3 nucleotides: TGTGCCAGCAGCGTAGGAGCAGGGACCAACCACGTCACTGAAGCTTTCTTT. This encodes CASSVGAGTNHVTEAFF.

This clone was seen a few times. V usage is TRBV5-1 and J usage is TRBJ2-7, with a tentative D call TRBD1 (6 bases). Trimming took 3 bases from V and 5 from J, leaving 9 bases between them. The CDR3 sequence is 12 residues long. Germline CDR1 is SGHRS and CDR2 is YFSETQ. The CDR3 DNA is TGCGCCAGCAGCTCACAGGGCCACGAGCAGTACTTC. Protein: CASSSQGHEQYF.

CDR3 region: CATSQGYQPQHF. The CDR3 DNA reads TGTGCCACATCCCAGGGGTATCAGCCCCAGCATTTT. The rearrangement uses TRBV15 and TRBJ1-5, with D possibly being TRBD1 (6 bases). Germline loops: CDR1 LNHNV, CDR2 YYDKDF (reference sequence). Deletions cut 9 bases from V and 5 bases from J, with 11 bases between. The CDR3 extends over 12 amino acids. Looking up the rest from reference TRBV15 and TRBJ1-5 gives the full variable domain: DAMVIQNPRYQVTQFGKPVTLSCSQTLNHNVMYWYQQKSSQAPKLLFHYYDKDFNNEADTPDNFQSRRPNTSFCFLDIRSPGLGDTAMYLCATSQGYQPQHFGDGTRLSIL.